The present T cell receptor beta chain was sequenced within a study of cytomegalovirus exposure and HLA in healthy donors. Study results and caveats: It was shown in a later analysis that HLA-associated TCR beta chains were more clonally expanded than other, equally common chains. Association of a missense DCLRE1C variant with TCR beta V- and J-gene trimming was reported in a later analysis. There were some public TCRs occurring in many donors, but most TCR sequences were rare.

Primers included in the PCR were 60 Vbeta and 13 Jbeta primers. Original handling: An analysis that came later counted tens of millions of unique TCR beta chains, about 10 million shared. TCRdb keeps only in-frame clones here, not all; method: immunoSEQ multiplex PCR. Clonal size and the V and J genes are those of that table, whereas D and trimming came from the DNA. The sample shows 150,000 to 200,000 clones, roughly 80% of them seen only once. CDR1 SEHNR and CDR2 FQNEAQ come from the germline V gene (reference sequence). This CDR3 is built from 16 residues. In its sample, this clone was seen once. The antigen remains undetermined.

Material for sequencing was PBMCs. The V gene is TRBV7-9, the J gene TRBJ2-5; 14 nucleotides agree with TRBD2. The assigned J gene may be wrong: the sequence end matches TRBJ2-7 better. This sequence was found in a male donor in good health and CMV-seropositive. CDR3 sequence reads: CASSGGTSGSSYEQYF. CDR3 DNA: TGTGCCAGCAGCGGCGGGACTAGCGGGAGCTCCTACGAGCAGTACTTC.